Below, 26 T cell receptor beta chains from the same sample are listed, as sequenced in a study of blood T cell repertoires in COVID-19. Libraries were prepared by immunoSEQ multiplex PCR; TCRdb keeps only in-frame clonotypes and omits some of them. The table records about 170,000 clones, about 92% of them present only once. Sequencing input: peripheral blood. The origin of the receptors is a man aged 30 to 39 with COVID-19, enrolled during active disease.

This sequence joins TRBV4-3 and TRBJ2-4, with 9 nucleotides matching TRBD1. This CDR3 contains 15 residues. The germline V gene has CDR1 LGHNA and CDR2 YSLEER. Trimming took 5 bases from V and 4 from J; bases not matched to a gene: 6. The CDR3 loop is CASSKQGQGKNIQYF. The CDR3 DNA sequence: TGCGCCAGCAGCAAGCAGGGACAGGGTAAAAACATTCAGTACTTC.

The chain's CDR3 is CATSDFRRGGNQPQHF. CDR3 DNA: TGTGCCACCAGTGATTTCCGTCGGGGAGGAAATCAGCCCCAGCATTTT. The V call is TRBV24-1, the J call TRBJ1-5; no clear D. With 1 base removed from V and 4 bases from J, the gap between germline ends came to 13 bases. Per germline, CDR1 KGHDR and CDR2 SFDVKD. The CDR3 loop spans 16 amino acids.

This clone was detected once. The chain couples TRBV21-1 to TRBJ2-7; whether TRBD2, the table's D call, matches the DNA was not checked. TRBV21-1 corresponds to a pseudogene. The CDR3 has 20 residues. The CDR3 spells CASSKNCRASGGNTTYEQYF. The CDR3 nucleotides read TGTGCCAGCAGCAAAAATTGTAGGGCTAGCGGGGGCAACACCACCTACGAGCAGTACTTC.

The V gene is TRBV27, the J gene TRBJ2-7, with D possibly being TRBD1 (6 bases). This CDR3 has 16 residues. Trimming stripped 5 bases from V and 9 bases from J, with 26 bases between. The germline CDR1 and CDR2 sequences are MNHEY and SMNVEV (reference sequence). DNA for the CDR3: TGTGCCAGCAGTCCACTTATAACCGACAGGCTACGAGGGCAGTACTTC. It translates to CASSPLITDRLRGQYF.

The chain has TRBV28 and TRBJ2-2; the match to TRBD2 covers 12 bases. This CDR3 is built from 16 residues. The trim removed 6 bases at V and 4 bases at J, leaving 6 bases unmatched. Germline assignment: CDR1 MDHEN and CDR2 SYDVKM. As DNA, the CDR3 is TGTGCCAGCAGGCCTAGCGGGAGGGCCGGCACCGGGGAGCTGTTTTTT. The encoded protein is CASRPSGRAGTGELFF.

The chain joins TRBV19 to TRBJ1-5, with 9 bases matching TRBD1. Germline V gene lookup returns CDR1 LNHDA and CDR2 SQIVND (reference sequence). The junction had 4 bases not matched to a gene; V was cut back by 3 bases and J by 4 bases. This CDR3 spans 15 amino acids. CDR3: CASSIGDRGNQPQHF. The CDR3 DNA reads as TGTGCCAGTAGTATCGGTGACAGGGGGAATCAGCCCCAGCATTTT.

The V gene is TRBV7-9, the J gene TRBJ1-2, with 7 nucleotides matching TRBD1. The CDR3 is 15 residues long. V shed 5 bases, J shed 2 bases, and the junction held 8 bases outside the gene matches. Germline CDR1 SEHNR, CDR2 FQNEAQ (reference sequence). CDR3 loop: CASSLIGQANYGYTF. In nucleotides, the CDR3 is TGTGCCAGCAGCCTCATCGGACAGGCGAACTATGGCTACACCTTC.

The chain has TRBV5-1 and TRBJ2-2; 9 nucleotides agree with TRBD1. This CDR3 spans 16 amino acids. V trimming: 3 bases; J trimming: 4 bases; junction bases outside the gene matches: 7. Germline assignment: CDR1 SGHRS and CDR2 YFSETQ. CDR3 DNA sequence: TGCGCCAGCAGCTGGATACAACAGGGGGCCACCGGGGAGCTGTTTTTT. This sequence encodes CASSWIQQGATGELFF. Using reference TRBV5-1 and TRBJ2-2 for the parts outside the CDR3, the full variable domain is KAGVTQTPRYLIKTRGQQVTLSCSPISGHRSVSWYQQTPGQGLQFLFEYFSETQRNKGNFPGRFSGRQFSNSRSEMNVSTLELGDSALYLCASSWIQQGATGELFFGEGSRLTVL.

CDR3: CATSDHREFSGNTIYF. Written as DNA, the CDR3 is TGTGCCACCAGTGATCACCGGGAGTTCTCTGGAAACACCATATATTTT. V usage is TRBV24-1 and J usage is TRBJ1-3; D unresolved. Germline CDR1 KGHDR, CDR2 SFDVKD. Trimming cost V 3 bases and J 0 bases, with 11 bases left between them. This CDR3 has 16 residues.

The V and J genes are TRBV24-1 and TRBJ2-2; 7 bases match TRBD1. This CDR3 contains 17 residues. The V segment lost 2 bases and the J segment 0 bases; nucleotides outside the gene matches: 5. Germline loops: CDR1 KGHDR, CDR2 SFDVKD. The CDR3 spells CATSDSIDRANTGELFF. Written as DNA, the CDR3 is TGTGCCACCAGTGATTCGATAGACAGGGCGAACACCGGGGAGCTGTTTTTT.

The rearrangement joins TRBV19 to TRBJ1-2; a possible D gene is TRBD1 (5 bases). V gave up 3 bases and J gave up 4 bases, with 12 bases separating them. The germline V gene encodes CDR1 LNHDA and CDR2 SQIVND (reference sequence). The CDR3 length is 14 residues. The CDR3 DNA is TGTGCCAGTAGTATGGGGCGGGGAACCTATGGCTACACCTTC. Translation gives CASSMGRGTYGYTF.

This chain joins TRBV12-3 or TRBV12-4 and TRBJ1-2; 7 bases are a match to TRBD1. The CDR3 is 12 amino acids. The junction had 2 bases not matched to a gene; V was cut back by 7 bases and J by 3 bases. Here the CDR3 reads CASTTGHYGYTF. DNA of the CDR3: TGTGCCAGCACGACAGGGCACTATGGCTACACCTTC.

V gene TRBV7-3 combines with J gene TRBJ2-6, with a tentative D call TRBD1 (6 bases). Germline-derived CDR1 and CDR2 are SGHTA and FQGTGA. The CDR3 consists of 15 residues. Trimming removed 4 bases from V and 4 bases from J, with 11 bases in between. The CDR3 loop reads CASSSQGPGANVLTF. As DNA, the CDR3 is TGTGCCAGCAGCTCCCAGGGGCCCGGGGCCAACGTCCTGACTTTC. Full variable domain (rest looked up from reference TRBV7-3 and TRBJ2-6): GAGVSQTPSNKVTEKGKYVELRCDPISGHTALYWYRQSLGQGPEFLIYFQGTGAADDSGLPNDRFFAVRPEGSVSTLKIQRTERGDSAVYLCASSSQGPGANVLTFGAGSRLTVL.

The chain carries TRBV7-2 and TRBJ1-4; D perhaps matches TRBD1 (5 bases). With 3 bases removed from V and 4 bases from J, the gap between germline ends came to 9 bases. Germline CDR1 and CDR2: SGHTA and FQGNSA. The CDR3 consists of 14 residues. This CDR3 is CASSFRGDNEKLFF. The CDR3 DNA is TGTGCCAGCAGCTTCCGGGGGGATAATGAAAAACTGTTTTTT.

The gene calls are TRBV6-6 and TRBJ1-1; possibly TRBD1 for D (6 bases). The CDR3 runs to 13 residues. V shed 7 bases and J shed 1 base, with 10 bases lying between them. Germline V CDR1 and CDR2: MNHNY, SVGAGI (reference sequence). CDR3 amino acids: CASTQDRNTEAFF. CDR3 nucleotide sequence: TGTGCCAGCACCCAGGACAGGAACACTGAAGCTTTCTTT.

This clone is a singleton in its sample. The CDR3 reads CAISEPTSGQGFGSYEAFF. CDR3 nucleotide sequence: TGTGCCATCAGTGAGCCAACGTCAGGACAGGGTTTTGGTTCTTATGAAGCTTTCTTT. This chain links TRBV10-3 with TRBJ1-1; 8 bases agree with TRBD1. Per germline, CDR1 ENHRY and CDR2 SYGVKD. The CDR3 length is 19 residues. Trimming took 2 bases from V and 7 from J; bases not matched to a gene: 21.

V is TRBV28 and J is TRBJ2-7, with D possibly TRBD2 on 5 matching bases. V lost 10 bases and J 0 bases, leaving 13 bases between the germline ends. The CDR3 contains 13 residues. Germline CDR1 is MDHEN and CDR2 is SYDVKM. CDR3 DNA sequence: TGTGCCAACCGCGGGCCGGCCTCCTACGAGCAGTACTTC. The encoded protein is CANRGPASYEQYF.

This clone was found once. V and J are TRBV4-1 and TRBJ1-5; perhaps TRBD1 as D (5 bases). Trimming took off 4 bases at V and 4 bases at J, with 14 bases between the two ends. The CDR3 length is 15 residues. CDR1 MGHRA and CDR2 YSYEKL come from the germline V gene. CDR3 nucleotide sequence: TGCGCCAGCAGCCCCGCTGACAGAGTTAATCAGCCCCAGCATTTT. Its protein product is CASSPADRVNQPQHF.

The genes are TRBV4-1 and TRBJ2-5; TRBD2 agrees at 9 bases. Losses at the gene ends were 3 bases for V and 4 bases for J; bases not matched to a gene: 12. CDR1 and CDR2 (germline): MGHRA, YSYEKL. This CDR3 is 17 amino acids long. DNA for the CDR3: TGCGCCAGCAGCCAGGGGCCCCTGCGGGGGGGCCCAGAGACCCAGTACTTC. This gives the protein CASSQGPLRGGPETQYF.

This clone appeared a single time. CDR3 DNA sequence: TGTGCCAGCAGCTTGCGGGACAGGGGGCGGGAGGCTTTCTTT. Amino acids: CASSLRDRGREAFF. V gene TRBV7-9 combines with J gene TRBJ1-1, with 12 bases aligning to TRBD1. Germline CDR1 and CDR2: SEHNR and FQNEAQ (reference sequence). The length of the CDR3 is 14 residues. V shed 3 bases, J shed 11 bases, and the junction held 7 bases outside the gene matches. The whole variable domain, filled in from reference TRBV7-9 and TRBJ1-1, reads DTGVSQNPRHKITKRGQNVTFRCDPISEHNRLYWYRQTLGQGPEFLTYFQNEAQLEKSRLLSDRFSAERPKGSFSTLEIQRTEQGDSAMYLCASSLRDRGREAFFGQGTRLTVV.

The rearrangement joins TRBV7-9 to TRBJ1-6; D is perhaps TRBD1 (6 bases). The germline CDR1 and CDR2 sequences are SEHNR and FQNEAQ (reference sequence). This CDR3 spans 14 amino acids. Trimming cost V 5 bases and J 4 bases, with 9 bases left between them. DNA of the CDR3: TGTGCCAGCAGCCTGGACAGTTATAATTCACCCCTCCACTTT. This gives the protein CASSLDSYNSPLHF.

A few counts support this clone. The CDR3 DNA reads as TGTGCCAGCAGCCCCCGGACTAGACCCGGCGAGCAGTACTTC. Its protein product is CASSPRTRPGEQYF. This rearrangement joins TRBV7-9 to TRBJ2-7; 7 positions agree with TRBD2. Germline CDR1 SEHNR, CDR2 FQNEAQ (reference sequence). This CDR3 is built from 14 residues. J was trimmed by 6 bases and V by 5 bases; bases with no gene match: 10.

The CDR3 loop reads CASSYPKDGSGGTHSNQPQHF. Written as DNA, the CDR3 is TGTGCCAGCAGTTACCCAAAAGACGGCTCCGGGGGGACTCATAGCAATCAGCCCCAGCATTTT. The rearrangement uses TRBV6-2 or TRBV6-3 and TRBJ1-5; possible D gene TRBD1, 5 bases. The CDR3 totals 21 residues. Germline V lookup: CDR1 MNHEY, CDR2 SVGEGT. Deletions cut 2 bases from V and 0 bases from J, with 26 bases between.

This chain connects TRBV7-3 to TRBJ2-1; 13 bases are shared with TRBD2. Germline CDR1 and CDR2: SGHTA and FQGTGA. This CDR3 contains 15 residues. The junction had 10 bases not matched to a gene; V was cut back by 5 bases and J by 12 bases. The CDR3 loop reads CASSPTSGGALGQFF. In DNA, the CDR3 is TGTGCCAGCAGCCCTACTAGCGGGGGGGCCCTAGGGCAGTTCTTC.

The chain uses TRBV4-2 and TRBJ1-1, with 7 positions matching TRBD1. J was trimmed by 5 bases and V by 2 bases; bases with no gene match: 8. The CDR3 is 15 residues long. CDR1 and CDR2 from the germline V gene are LGHNA and YNFKEQ. Here the CDR3 DNA reads TGTGCCAGCAGCCAACTACCGACAGGGAGGACTGAAGCTTTCTTT. Amino acid sequence: CASSQLPTGRTEAFF.

V usage is TRBV5-4 and J usage is TRBJ2-3; tentatively, D is TRBD1 (6 bases). The germline V and J ends were trimmed by 4 bases and 10 bases, with 22 bases remaining between them. The CDR3 is made up of 15 amino acids. Germline loops: CDR1 SGHNT, CDR2 YYREEE (reference sequence). CDR3 protein: CASSVGTANRESQYF. The CDR3 DNA sequence: TGTGCCAGCAGCGTCGGGACGGCTAACAGGGAGTCGCAGTATTTT.